This record looks at one T cell receptor (beta chain) sequence and its context. The source of the sample is a study of blood T cell repertoires in COVID-19. Study in general: Both acute and convalescent COVID-19 samples were obtained from the United States, Italy and Spain. Sources were T cells, B-cell-depleted T cells, or PBMCs; the material itself was cDNA or gDNA.

Data came from immunoSEQ multiplex PCR; TCRdb stores just in-frame clones and leaves some out. The sample shows about 280,000 clones, around 90% of them seen only once. The CDR3 is 17 residues long. Germline V gene data show CDR1 as LNHDA and CDR2 as SQIVND (reference sequence). The V and J ends lost 2 bases and 9 bases, in that order; junction bases with no gene match: 14. Membership in each cohort depended on participant-reported clinical history. The TCR sequence derives from a woman younger than 45 with acute COVID-19. The sample taken for sequencing was PBMCs or T cells enriched from blood (not recorded which). V is TRBV19 and J is TRBJ2-2, with 8 bases matching TRBD1. As DNA, the CDR3 is TGTGCCAGTAGTATAAGGCTAGGCAGGGGGCTCGCCCGGGAGCTGTTTTTT. As protein: CASSIRLGRGLARELFF.